The T cell receptor beta chain under discussion was sequenced for a study of shared clonotypes between healthy human individuals. Study-level background: Per-donor plates numbered three CD4 naive, three CD4 memory, two CD8 naive and one CD8 memory. Study-wide results and caveats: A generally larger estimated richness was seen in naive subsets than in memory subsets. Owing to a small donor count, the genetic and exposure-history diversity represented was limited. Some clonotypes were shared by all four sorted-subset donors, while others were not shared. The non-shared ones had lower generation probabilities than the shared ones.

The protocol was immunoSEQ multiplex PCR, while the TCRdb copy is restricted to in-frame clones and leaves out a portion. The table lists 2 million to 2.5 million clones, 90% to 97% of them singletons. This clone was detected only once. The antigen is undetermined. This CDR3 region has 13 residues. The germline CDR1 and CDR2 sequences are SNHLY and FYNNEI. Trimming took off 3 bases at V and 4 bases at J, with 6 bases between the two ends. The gene calls are TRBV2 and TRBJ2-2; D is undetermined. Source material: naive CD4+ T cells sorted from blood. As to subset: CD45RA+ positively selected. This clonotype originated in a young man in good health. The CDR3 reads CASSDFPTGELFF. The CDR3, as DNA: TGTGCCAGCAGTGATTTTCCCACCGGGGAGCTGTTTTTT.